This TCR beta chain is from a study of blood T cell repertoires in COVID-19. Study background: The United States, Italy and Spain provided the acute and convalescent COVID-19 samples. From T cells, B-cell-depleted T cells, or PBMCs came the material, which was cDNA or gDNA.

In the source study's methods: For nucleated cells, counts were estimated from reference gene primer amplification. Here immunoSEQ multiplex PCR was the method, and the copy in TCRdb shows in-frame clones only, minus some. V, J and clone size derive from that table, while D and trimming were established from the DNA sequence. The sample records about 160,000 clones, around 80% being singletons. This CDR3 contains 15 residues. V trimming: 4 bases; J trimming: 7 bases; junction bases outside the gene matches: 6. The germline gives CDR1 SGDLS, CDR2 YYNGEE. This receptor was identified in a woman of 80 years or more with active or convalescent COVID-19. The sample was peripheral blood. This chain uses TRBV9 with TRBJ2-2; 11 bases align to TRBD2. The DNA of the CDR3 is TGTGCCAGCAGCCTTAGCGGGGGGGCCCACGGGGAGCTGTTTTTT. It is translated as CASSLSGGAHGELFF.